Shown below are 28 T cell receptor beta chains from a single sample sequenced in a study of T cell repertoires in cytomegalovirus infection. Antigens of these TCRs are unknown. Using its own MiXCR run on the reads, TCRdb lists one record per CDR3 protein. Of over 100,000 distinct CDR3 sequences in the sample, approximately 28% were seen once. Sequenced here: CD8+ T cells from cultured PBMCs, sampled from culture after CMV antigen stimulation. The receptors originated from a human donor in good health (CMV status not recorded). Some clones in this sample may be carry-over from other donors' samples.

The chain has TRBV6-1 and TRBJ1-5; no firm D call. The CDR3 contains 11 residues. The V end lost 3 bases, the J end lost 6 bases, and 3 bases lay between the germline ends. The germline CDR1 and CDR2 sequences are MNHNS and SASEGT. For the CDR3, the DNA is TGTGCCAGCAGTGATATTCAGCCCCAGCATTTT. This sequence encodes CASSDIQPQHF.

In the case of this clonotype: This may arise from a read error, as a much more abundant clone is one base away. The chain carries TRBV7-6 and TRBJ2-1; TRBD2 agrees at 8 bases. Looked up from germline, CDR1 is SGHVS and CDR2 is FNYEAQ. The V and J ends lost 5 bases and 3 bases, in that order; junction bases with no gene match: 6. The CDR3 sequence is 15 residues long. In DNA, the CDR3 is TGTGCCAGCAGCCTCGGGAGGGTAGGCTACAATGAGCAGTTCTTC. Amino acid sequence: CASSLGRVGYNEQFF.

The chain combines TRBV6-1 with TRBJ2-2; 14 bases are a match to TRBD2. The CDR3 extends over 18 amino acids. Germline CDR1 reads MNHNS; CDR2 reads SASEGT. J gave up 1 base and V 5 bases, and 6 bases lay outside the gene matches. DNA for the CDR3: TGTGCCAGCAGTTGGGGGACTAGCGGGGGCCTGAACACCGGGGAGCTGTTTTTT. Protein: CASSWGTSGGLNTGELFF.

The chain carries TRBV7-9 and TRBJ1-2, with 7 bases that match TRBD1. The V gene end was trimmed by 5 bases and the J gene end by 3 bases; junction bases not matched to a gene: 9. CDR1 is SEHNR and CDR2 is FQNEAQ in the germline V gene (reference sequence). The length of the CDR3 is 15 residues. The CDR3: CASSHPDTGDYGYTF. Here the CDR3 DNA reads TGTGCCAGCAGCCATCCTGACACAGGGGACTATGGCTACACCTTC.

The rearrangement links TRBV27 to TRBJ2-3; 11 bases fit TRBD2. Germline CDR1 is MNHEY and CDR2 is SMNVEV (reference sequence). This CDR3 has 16 residues. V lost 4 bases, J lost 3 bases, and 6 bases stayed unmatched. The CDR3 region has the DNA TGTGCCAGCAGTTCGGGACTAGCGGAACCTACAGATACGCAGTATTTT. It is translated as CASSSGLAEPTDTQYF.

V usage is TRBV5-1 and J usage is TRBJ2-7; 8 positions agree with TRBD1. This CDR3 region has 14 residues. Germline V lookup: CDR1 SGHRS, CDR2 YFSETQ. V gave up 0 bases and J gave up 6 bases; unmatched junction bases: 5. The CDR3 is CASSLGQGAVEQYF. The CDR3 DNA is TGCGCCAGCAGCTTGGGTCAGGGGGCTGTCGAGCAGTACTTC.

The rearrangement joins TRBV6-2 or TRBV6-3 to TRBJ2-7; TRBD1 is a possible D gene (6 bases). CDR3 length: 14 residues. The ends were cut back, 4 bases at V and 5 bases at J, with 15 bases in the middle. Germline V gives CDR1 MNHEY, CDR2 SVGEGT. The CDR3 DNA follows: TGTGCCAGCAGTTTCACCCGGACAGCCGACGAGCAGTACTTC. It yields the protein CASSFTRTADEQYF.

V usage is TRBV12-3 or TRBV12-4 and J usage is TRBJ1-2, with D perhaps matching TRBD1 (6 bases). The V gene lost 7 bases and the J gene lost 2 bases, with 23 bases spanning the gap. This CDR3 contains 17 residues. CDR3 bases: TGTGCCAGCACCCTGGGGTCAGGGGCGGCAAGGAACTATGGCTACACCTTC. Residues: CASTLGSGAARNYGYTF.

This clonotype appeared a few times. This chain connects TRBV7-9 to TRBJ1-6; D is ambiguous. The CDR3 consists of 13 residues. Trimming took off 4 bases at V and 5 bases at J, with 6 bases between the two ends. Germline CDR1 reads SEHNR; CDR2 reads FQNEAQ (reference sequence). CDR3 sequence reads: CASSSRDNSPLHF. Written as DNA, the CDR3 is TGTGCCAGCAGCTCCCGGGATAATTCACCCCTCCACTTT.

Only a few counts were recorded for this clonotype. The J gene is TRBJ1-2, the V gene TRBV28; the D is unclear. Germline lookup yields CDR1 MDHEN and CDR2 SYDVKM. The CDR3 contains 11 residues. The V end was cut by 6 bases, the J end by 6 bases, with 8 bases between. CDR3 amino acids: CASREANGYTF. CDR3 coding DNA: TGTGCCAGCAGAGAAGCCAATGGCTACACCTTC.

The chain carries TRBV7-8 and TRBJ1-2; the D is unclear. This CDR3 comprises 13 residues. V dropped 4 bases and J dropped 5 bases, with 11 bases sitting between them. In germline, CDR1 is SGHVS, CDR2 FQNEAQ. The CDR3 sequence is CASSSAAGYGYTF. The CDR3 nucleotides are TGTGCCAGCAGCTCGGCCGCCGGGTATGGCTACACCTTC.

V usage is TRBV11-2 and J usage is TRBJ2-7; possibly TRBD1 for D (5 bases). The germline V gene has CDR1 SGHAT and CDR2 FQNNGV. This CDR3 contains 15 residues. V was pared by 1 base and J by 3 bases, with 13 bases between. CDR3 in amino acids: CASSLGAQDNYEQYF. DNA of the CDR3: TGTGCCAGCAGCTTAGGAGCACAGGACAACTACGAGCAGTACTTC.

The rearrangement joins TRBV20-1 to TRBJ2-1; D is possibly TRBD2 (6 bases). Between the trimmed V and J ends, which lost 5 bases and 6 bases, there was a span of 17 bases. This CDR3 is built from 14 residues. Germline V gene lookup returns CDR1 DFQATT and CDR2 SNEGSKA (reference sequence). The CDR3 DNA sequence: TGCAGTGCTCAAGAGGGGAGACTAGGCAATGAGCAGTTCTTC. Protein: CSAQEGRLGNEQFF.

This sequence joins TRBV6-2 or TRBV6-3 and TRBJ1-1, with a possible D match to TRBD1 (6 bases). The V end was cut by 6 bases, the J end by 0 bases, with 14 bases between. Germline V gene data show CDR1 as MNHEY and CDR2 as SVGEGT. The CDR3 sequence is 15 residues long. CDR3 protein: CASRRITGLNTEAFF. In DNA form, the CDR3 reads TGTGCCAGCAGAAGGATTACAGGGTTGAACACTGAAGCTTTCTTT.

V usage is TRBV6-5 and J usage is TRBJ1-2; D is undetermined. V was pared by 0 bases and J by 4 bases, with 12 bases between. The CDR3 is made up of 15 amino acids. CDR1 and CDR2 (germline): MNHEY, SVGAGI. DNA of the CDR3: TGTGCCAGCAGTTACTCTGAGGGCGGCGGCTATGGCTACACCTTC. Translated: CASSYSEGGGYGYTF.

In this sample, this clonotype turned up a few times. The V call is TRBV19, the J call TRBJ1-1; 11 nucleotides agree with TRBD1. This CDR3 region has 15 residues. The V and J ends lost 3 bases and 3 bases, in that order; junction bases with no gene match: 3. CDR1 is LNHDA, CDR2 SQIVND, per germline (reference sequence). CDR3 nucleotide sequence: TGTGCCAGTAGTATGGACAGGGGGCCGCACACTGAAGCTTTCTTT. Protein sequence: CASSMDRGPHTEAFF. Full variable domain (missing parts from reference TRBV19 and TRBJ1-1): DGGITQSPKYLFRKEGQNVTLSCEQNLNHDAMYWYRQDPGQGLRLIYYSQIVNDFQKGDIAEGYSVSREKKESFPLTVTSAQKNPTAFYLCASSMDRGPHTEAFFGQGTRLTVV.

The chain joins TRBV5-6 to TRBJ2-7; maybe TRBD1 (5 bases). Trimming left V 2 bases short and J 2 bases short, with 11 bases between. Germline-derived CDR1 and CDR2 are SGHDT and YYEEEE. This CDR3 region has 14 residues. CDR3 nucleotides: TGTGCCAGCAGCTTCCGACAGCTTACCTACGAGCAGTACTTC. It is translated as CASSFRQLTYEQYF.

The CDR3 bases are TGTGCCAGCAGCAAGACAGGGGGGTACGAGCAGTACTTC. Translated, it gives CASSKTGGYEQYF. This chain joins TRBV7-3 and TRBJ2-7; 9 bases are shared with TRBD1. With 5 bases clipped from V and 4 bases from J, the junction kept 3 bases outside the gene matches. Per germline, CDR1 SGHTA and CDR2 FQGTGA. The CDR3 has 13 residues.

The table lists this clonotype with a few counts. This chain joins TRBV7-9 and TRBJ2-5; TRBD1 matches at 12 bases. J gave up 3 bases and V 3 bases, and 11 bases lay outside the gene matches. CDR1 is SEHNR and CDR2 is FQNEAQ in the germline V gene (reference sequence). This CDR3 has 18 amino acids. The CDR3 coding sequence is TGTGCCAGCAGCTTCCGGGACAGGGGGCCGGGGGTCAAAGAGACCCAGTACTTC. This encodes CASSFRDRGPGVKETQYF.

This clonotype came up a few times. The chain links TRBV20-1 to TRBJ1-5; D is possibly TRBD1 (5 bases). This CDR3 contains 15 residues. The ends were cut back, 0 bases at V and 0 bases at J, with 9 bases in the middle. Germline V lookup: CDR1 DFQATT, CDR2 SNEGSKA (reference sequence). DNA of the CDR3: TGCAGTGCTAGAGATACAGGTTATAGCAATCAGCCCCAGCATTTT. Its protein product is CSARDTGYSNQPQHF.

The chain carries TRBV6-6 and TRBJ2-1, with TRBD2 matching over 8 bases. The trim removed 2 bases at V and 7 bases at J, leaving 4 bases unmatched. The CDR3 extends over 14 amino acids. CDR1 is MNHNY and CDR2 is SVGAGI in the germline V gene (reference sequence). The chain's CDR3 is CASSYGVAGNEQFF. In DNA, the CDR3 is TGTGCCAGCAGTTACGGGGTAGCGGGGAATGAGCAGTTCTTC.

V is TRBV4-2 and J is TRBJ2-7; 12 bases fit TRBD1. This CDR3 has 16 amino acids. Unmatched junction bases numbered 9, after V lost 2 bases and J lost 7 bases. CDR1 and CDR2 from the germline V gene are LGHNA and YNFKEQ. This chain's CDR3 is CASSQSPGQGAGEQYF. The CDR3 DNA reads as TGTGCCAGCAGCCAATCACCGGGACAGGGGGCGGGGGAGCAGTACTTC.

This clonotype was seen more than once but under ten times. J is TRBJ1-5 and V is TRBV6-5, with unresolved D. The germline gives CDR1 MNHEY, CDR2 SVGAGI. Trimming cost V 3 bases and J 3 bases, with 15 bases left between them. This CDR3 region has 16 residues. CDR3 DNA sequence: TGTGCCAGCAGTTATCAGGACCCCCTGGTCAATCAGCCCCAGCATTTT. Translation: CASSYQDPLVNQPQHF.

The gene calls are TRBV28 and TRBJ1-1; a possible D gene is TRBD1 (6 bases). Deletions cut 11 bases from V and 3 bases from J, with 19 bases between. Per germline, CDR1 MDHEN and CDR2 SYDVKM. The CDR3 extends over 14 amino acids. CDR3 DNA sequence: TGTGCCGGCCGGGAGACGACAGGCTACACTGAAGCTTTCTTT. Protein product: CAGRETTGYTEAFF.

V is TRBV12-3 or TRBV12-4 and J is TRBJ1-3; a possible D gene is TRBD1 (5 bases). The CDR3 covers 14 residues. The germline V and J ends were trimmed by 7 bases and 9 bases, with 19 bases remaining between them. The CDR3 DNA is TGTGCCAGCACCCTAGGGGCAGCAATTAGCACCATATATTTT. This codes for CASTLGAAISTIYF.

This clonotype was seen more than once but under ten times. The chain recombines TRBV12-3 or TRBV12-4 with TRBJ2-7; the match to TRBD2 covers 8 bases. Trimming at V came to 3 bases and at J to 4 bases, leaving 8 bases not matched to a gene. The CDR3 extends over 15 amino acids. The CDR3 protein is CASSFFLAGTYEQYF. The CDR3 region has the DNA TGTGCCAGCAGTTTCTTTTTAGCGGGGACGTACGAGCAGTACTTC.

V gene TRBV7-9 combines with J gene TRBJ2-7; no clear D. CDR3 length: 14 amino acids. Trimming pared 3 bases from V and 3 bases from J, leaving 12 bases between. Germline V gene sequence: CDR1 SEHNR, CDR2 FQNEAQ (reference sequence). The CDR3 DNA reads TGTGCCAGCAGCTTCGGCCTGGACCACTACGAGCAGTACTTC. Translation gives CASSFGLDHYEQYF.

This clonotype has ten or more counts. This sequence joins TRBV4-1 and TRBJ2-3; possible D gene TRBD1, 6 bases. The CDR3 has 14 residues. Germline CDR1 reads MGHRA; CDR2 reads YSYEKL. Deletions cut 4 bases from V and 2 bases from J, with 10 bases between. The CDR3 nucleotides read TGCGCCAGCAGCCTAAGGACAGCCACAGATACGCAGTATTTT. It yields the protein CASSLRTATDTQYF.